This TCR beta chain was captured in a study of blood T cell repertoires in COVID-19. CDR1 is PRHDT, CDR2 FYEKMQ, per germline (reference sequence). The CDR3 runs to 14 residues. After removal of 5 bases from V and 10 bases from J, the junction contained 8 bases not matched to a gene. Original processing notes: Nucleated cell counts were estimated from reference gene primer amplification. The method was immunoSEQ multiplex PCR; TCRdb's version includes in-frame clones alone and lacks a portion of them. The D gene and trimming were derived from the DNA, and the V and J assignments and clone size from that table. The sample has 150,000 to 200,000 clones; approximately 85% are singletons.

The chain is built from TRBV13 and TRBJ1-6; 7 bases line up with TRBD1. Sequencing used peripheral blood. The sequence came from a man aged 60 to 69 who had recovered from COVID-19. CDR3: CASSPTGVESPLHF. In DNA, the CDR3 is TGTGCCAGCAGCCCTACAGGGGTGGAATCACCCCTCCACTTT.